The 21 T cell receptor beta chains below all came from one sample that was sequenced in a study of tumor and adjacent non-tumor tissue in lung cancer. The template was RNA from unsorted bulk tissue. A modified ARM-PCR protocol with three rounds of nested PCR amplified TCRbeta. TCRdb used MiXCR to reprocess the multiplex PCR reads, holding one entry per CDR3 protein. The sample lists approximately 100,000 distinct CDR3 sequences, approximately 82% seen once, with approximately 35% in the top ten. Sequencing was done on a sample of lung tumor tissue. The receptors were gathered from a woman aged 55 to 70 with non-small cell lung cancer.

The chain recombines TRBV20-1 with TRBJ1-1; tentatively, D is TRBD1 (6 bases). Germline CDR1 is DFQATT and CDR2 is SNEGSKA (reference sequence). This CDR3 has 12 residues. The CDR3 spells CNAGNQGTEAFF. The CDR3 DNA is TGCAATGCGGGAAACCAGGGGACTGAAGCTTTCTTT.

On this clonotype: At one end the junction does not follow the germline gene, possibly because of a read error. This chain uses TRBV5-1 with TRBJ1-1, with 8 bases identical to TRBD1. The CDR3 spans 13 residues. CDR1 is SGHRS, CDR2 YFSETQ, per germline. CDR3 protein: CASGPYRGTEALF. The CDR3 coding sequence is TGCGCCAGCGGCCCCTACAGGGGGACTGAAGCTTTATTT. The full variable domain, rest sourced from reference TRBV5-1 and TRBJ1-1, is KAGVTQTPRYLIKTRGQQVTLSCSPISGHRSVSWYQQTPGQGLQFLFEYFSETQRNKGNFPGRFSGRQFSNSRSEMNVSTLELGDSALYLCASGPYRGTEALFGQGTRLTVV.

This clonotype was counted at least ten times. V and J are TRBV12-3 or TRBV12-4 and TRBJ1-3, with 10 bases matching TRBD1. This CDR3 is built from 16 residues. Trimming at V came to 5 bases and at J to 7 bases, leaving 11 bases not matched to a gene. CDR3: CASSRDRGSVGNTIYF. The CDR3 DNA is TGTGCCAGCAGTAGGGACAGGGGTTCGGTCGGGAACACCATATATTTT.

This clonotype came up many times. CDR3 nucleotides: TGCAGTGCTGTATTCATCTTCCAGGGCGTCAGCCAGCCCCAGCATTTT. It specifies CSAVFIFQGVSQPQHF. The rearrangement joins TRBV20-1 to TRBJ1-5; a possible D gene is TRBD1 (5 bases). V shed 5 bases and J shed 7 bases, with 24 bases lying between them. CDR1 and CDR2 (germline): DFQATT, SNEGSKA (reference sequence). The CDR3 is 16 amino acids.

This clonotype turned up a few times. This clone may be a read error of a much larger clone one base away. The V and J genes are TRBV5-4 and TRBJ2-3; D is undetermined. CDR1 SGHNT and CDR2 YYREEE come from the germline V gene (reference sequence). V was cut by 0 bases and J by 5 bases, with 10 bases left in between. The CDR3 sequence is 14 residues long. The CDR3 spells CASSLGSGIDTQYF. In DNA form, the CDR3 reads TGTGCCAGCAGCTTGGGCTCCGGCATAGATACGCAGTATTTT.

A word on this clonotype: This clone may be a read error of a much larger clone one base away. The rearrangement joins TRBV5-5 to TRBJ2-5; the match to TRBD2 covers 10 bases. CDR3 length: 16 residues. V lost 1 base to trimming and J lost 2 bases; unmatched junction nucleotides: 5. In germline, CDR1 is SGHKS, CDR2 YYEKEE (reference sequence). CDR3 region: CASSLCHSGGQETQYF. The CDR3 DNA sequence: TGTGCCAGCAGCTTGTGTCATAGCGGGGGGCAAGAGACCCAGTACTTC.

CDR3 DNA: TGTGCCAGCAGTTCCCTAGATACGCAGCATTTT. Translated, it gives CASSSLDTQHF. V and J are TRBV6-5 and TRBJ2-3; D gene unclear. The last part of the DNA fits TRBJ1-5 better; the J call may be wrong. This CDR3 spans 11 amino acids. Germline CDR1 reads MNHEY; CDR2 reads SVGAGI.

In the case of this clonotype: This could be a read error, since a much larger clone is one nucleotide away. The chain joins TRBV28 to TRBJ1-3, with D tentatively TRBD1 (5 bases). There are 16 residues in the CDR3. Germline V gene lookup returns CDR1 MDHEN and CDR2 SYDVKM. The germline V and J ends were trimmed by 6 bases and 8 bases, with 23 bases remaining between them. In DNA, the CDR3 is TGTGCCAGCAGGGAGTTGGGGGGAAACGGTGTGGACACCATATATTTT. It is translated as CASRELGGNGVDTIYF.

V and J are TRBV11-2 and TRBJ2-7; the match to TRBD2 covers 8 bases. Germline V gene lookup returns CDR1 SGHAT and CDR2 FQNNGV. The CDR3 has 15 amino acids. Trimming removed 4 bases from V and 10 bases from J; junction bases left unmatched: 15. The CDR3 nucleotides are TGTGCCAGCAGCTACGGGACCAGCGGGAGCTACTACCAGTACTTC. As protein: CASSYGTSGSYYQYF.

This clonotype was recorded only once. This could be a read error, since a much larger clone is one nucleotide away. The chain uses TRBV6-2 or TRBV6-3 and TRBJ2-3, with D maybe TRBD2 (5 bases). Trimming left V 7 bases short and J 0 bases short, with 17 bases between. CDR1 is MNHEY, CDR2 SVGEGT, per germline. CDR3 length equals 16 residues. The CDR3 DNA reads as TGTGCCAGCATGGGGTGGGGATGGACTAGCACAGATACGCAGTATTTT. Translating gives CASMGWGWTSTDTQYF.

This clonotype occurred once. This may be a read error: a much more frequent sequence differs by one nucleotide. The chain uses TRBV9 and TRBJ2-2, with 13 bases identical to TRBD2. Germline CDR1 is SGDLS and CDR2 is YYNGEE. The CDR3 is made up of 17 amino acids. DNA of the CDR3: TGTCCCAGCAGCCCGGGACTAGCGGGGCTGAACACCGGGGAGCTGTTTTTT. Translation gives CPSSPGLAGLNTGELFF.

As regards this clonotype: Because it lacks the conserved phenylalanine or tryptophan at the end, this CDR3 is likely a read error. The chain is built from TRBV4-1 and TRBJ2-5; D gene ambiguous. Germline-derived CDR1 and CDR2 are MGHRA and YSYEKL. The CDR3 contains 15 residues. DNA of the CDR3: TGCGCCGGCAGCCAAGTGGGAAGAAGCCAAGAGACCCAGTACATC. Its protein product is CAGSQVGRSQETQYI.

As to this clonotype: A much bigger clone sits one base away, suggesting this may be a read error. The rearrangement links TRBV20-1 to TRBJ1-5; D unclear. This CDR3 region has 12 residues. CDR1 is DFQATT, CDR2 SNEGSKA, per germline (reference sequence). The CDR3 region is CSASAGSQPKHF. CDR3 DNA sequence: TGCAGTGCTAGTGCGGGATCTCAGCCCAAGCATTTT.

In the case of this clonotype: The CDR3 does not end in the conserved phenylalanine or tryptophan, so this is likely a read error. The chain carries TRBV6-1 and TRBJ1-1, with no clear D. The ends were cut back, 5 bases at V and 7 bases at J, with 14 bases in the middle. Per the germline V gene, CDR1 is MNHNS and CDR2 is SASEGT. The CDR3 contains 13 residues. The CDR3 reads CASSQTQRIEAFL. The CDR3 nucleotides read TGTGCCAGCAGTCAAACTCAGAGAATTGAAGCTTTCTTG.

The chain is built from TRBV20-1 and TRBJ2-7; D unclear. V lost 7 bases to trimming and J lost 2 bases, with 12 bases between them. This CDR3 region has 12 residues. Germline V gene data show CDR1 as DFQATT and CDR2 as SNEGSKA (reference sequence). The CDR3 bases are TGCAGTGTCTATAACGGAACCTACGAGCAGTACTTC. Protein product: CSVYNGTYEQYF.

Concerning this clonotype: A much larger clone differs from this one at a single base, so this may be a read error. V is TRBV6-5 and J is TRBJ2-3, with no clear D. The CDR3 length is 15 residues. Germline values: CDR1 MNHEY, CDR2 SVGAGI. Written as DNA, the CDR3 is TGTGCCACCAGTGCAAAGGGATTTGGCACAGATACGCAGTATTTT. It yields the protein CATSAKGFGTDTQYF.

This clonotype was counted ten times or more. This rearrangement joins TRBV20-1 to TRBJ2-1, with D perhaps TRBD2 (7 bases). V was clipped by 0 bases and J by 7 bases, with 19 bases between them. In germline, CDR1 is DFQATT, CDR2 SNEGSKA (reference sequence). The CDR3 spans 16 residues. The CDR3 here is CSARDRGGGLQNEQFF. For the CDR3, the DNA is TGCAGTGCTAGAGATCGTGGCGGGGGCTTACAGAATGAGCAGTTCTTC.

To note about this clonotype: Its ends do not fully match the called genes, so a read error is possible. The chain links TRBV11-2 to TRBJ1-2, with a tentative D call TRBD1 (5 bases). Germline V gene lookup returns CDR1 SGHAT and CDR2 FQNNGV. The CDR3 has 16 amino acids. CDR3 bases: TGTGCCAGCAGCCCCTCCACGTCGGACATGAGCAATGGCTTCACCTTC. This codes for CASSPSTSDMSNGFTF. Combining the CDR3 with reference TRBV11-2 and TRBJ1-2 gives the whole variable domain EAGVAQSPRYKIIEKRQSVAFWCNPISGHATLYWYQQILGQGPKLLIQFQNNGVVDDSQLPKDRFSAERLKGVDSTLKIQPAKLEDSAVYLCASSPSTSDMSNGFTFGSGTRLTVV.

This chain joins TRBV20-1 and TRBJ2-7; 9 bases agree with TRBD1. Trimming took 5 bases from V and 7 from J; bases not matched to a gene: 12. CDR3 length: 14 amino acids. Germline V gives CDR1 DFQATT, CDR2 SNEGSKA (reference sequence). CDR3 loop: CSACQDRGSREQYF. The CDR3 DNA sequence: TGCAGTGCTTGTCAAGACAGGGGGTCTAGGGAGCAGTACTTC.

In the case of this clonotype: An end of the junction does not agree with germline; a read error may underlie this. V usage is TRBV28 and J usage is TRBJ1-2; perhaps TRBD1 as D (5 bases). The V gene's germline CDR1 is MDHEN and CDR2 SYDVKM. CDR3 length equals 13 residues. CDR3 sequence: CARSQGESYGYTF. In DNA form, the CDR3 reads TGTGCCCGCAGTCAGGGAGAGAGCTATGGCTACACCTTC.

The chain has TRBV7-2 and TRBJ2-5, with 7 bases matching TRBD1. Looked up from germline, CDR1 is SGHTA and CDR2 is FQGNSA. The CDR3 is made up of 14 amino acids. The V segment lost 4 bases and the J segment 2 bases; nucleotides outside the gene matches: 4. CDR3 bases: TGTGCCAGCAGCTCCGACAGGGAACAAGAGACCCAGTACTTC. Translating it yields CASSSDREQETQYF.